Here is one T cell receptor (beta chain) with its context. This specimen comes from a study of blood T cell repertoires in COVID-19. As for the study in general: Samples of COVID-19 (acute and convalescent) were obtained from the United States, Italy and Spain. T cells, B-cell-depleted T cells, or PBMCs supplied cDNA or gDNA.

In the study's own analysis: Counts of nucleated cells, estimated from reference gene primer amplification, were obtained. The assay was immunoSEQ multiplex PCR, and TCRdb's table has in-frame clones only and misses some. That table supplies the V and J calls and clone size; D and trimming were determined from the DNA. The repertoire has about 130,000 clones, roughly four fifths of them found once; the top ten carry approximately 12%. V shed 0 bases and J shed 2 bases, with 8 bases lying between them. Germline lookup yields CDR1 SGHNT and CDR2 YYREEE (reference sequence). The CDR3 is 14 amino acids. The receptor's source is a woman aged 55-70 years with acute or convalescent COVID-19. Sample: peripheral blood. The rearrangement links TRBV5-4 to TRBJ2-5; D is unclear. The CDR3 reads CASSLAFKQETQYF. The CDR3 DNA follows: TGTGCCAGCAGCTTGGCTTTTAAACAAGAGACCCAGTACTTC.